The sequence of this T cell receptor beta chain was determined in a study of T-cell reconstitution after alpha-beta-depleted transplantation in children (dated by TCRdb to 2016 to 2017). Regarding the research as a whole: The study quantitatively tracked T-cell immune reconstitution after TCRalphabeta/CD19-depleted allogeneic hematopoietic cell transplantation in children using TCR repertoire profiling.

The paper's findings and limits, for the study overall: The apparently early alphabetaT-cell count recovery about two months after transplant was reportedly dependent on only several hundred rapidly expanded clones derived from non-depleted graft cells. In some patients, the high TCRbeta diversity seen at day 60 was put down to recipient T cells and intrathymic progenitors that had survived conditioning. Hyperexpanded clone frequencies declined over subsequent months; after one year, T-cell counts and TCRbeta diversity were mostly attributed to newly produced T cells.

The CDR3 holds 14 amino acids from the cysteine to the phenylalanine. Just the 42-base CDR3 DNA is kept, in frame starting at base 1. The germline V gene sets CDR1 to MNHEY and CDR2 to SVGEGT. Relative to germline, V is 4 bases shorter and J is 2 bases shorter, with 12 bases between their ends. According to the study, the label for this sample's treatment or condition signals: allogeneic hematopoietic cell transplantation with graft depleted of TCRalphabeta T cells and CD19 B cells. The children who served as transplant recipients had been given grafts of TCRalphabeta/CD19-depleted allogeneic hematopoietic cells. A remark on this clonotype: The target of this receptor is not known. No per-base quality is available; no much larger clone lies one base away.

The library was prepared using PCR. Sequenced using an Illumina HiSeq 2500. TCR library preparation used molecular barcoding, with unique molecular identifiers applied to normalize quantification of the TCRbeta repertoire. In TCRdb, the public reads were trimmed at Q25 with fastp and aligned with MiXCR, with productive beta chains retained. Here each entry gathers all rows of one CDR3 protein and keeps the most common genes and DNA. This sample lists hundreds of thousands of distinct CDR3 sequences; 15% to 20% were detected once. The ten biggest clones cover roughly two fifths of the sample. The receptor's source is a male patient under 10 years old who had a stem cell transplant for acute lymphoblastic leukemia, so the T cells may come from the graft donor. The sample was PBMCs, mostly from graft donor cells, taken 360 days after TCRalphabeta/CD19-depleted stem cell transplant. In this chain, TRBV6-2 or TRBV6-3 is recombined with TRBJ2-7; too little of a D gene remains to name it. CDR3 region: CASSSASSPYEQYF. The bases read TGTGCCAGCAGTTCGGCTTCTTCACCCTACGAGCAGTACTTC.